This T cell receptor (beta chain) is from a study of T cells in Graves' hyperthyroidism and ophthalmopathy (dated by TCRdb to the late 2010s). Background for the entire study: Peripheral blood was sampled at the time of initial diagnosis, prior to any treatment. A discovery cohort of about 95 patients, approximately 45 with Graves' ophthalmopathy and approximately 57 with stable Graves' hyperthyroidism, was used to find distinguishing TCR V-J signatures. Prospective prediction of ophthalmopathy was tested in an independent validation cohort consisting of roughly 20 hyperthyroidism patients and approximately 16 patients who later progressed to ophthalmopathy. The roughly 90 discovery patients were divided at random into training and test sets in a 7:3 ratio. In more than 5 Graves' hyperthyroidism patients, the study also compared T-cell repertoires from thyroid tissue with T-cell repertoires from blood. Following sampling, methimazole starting at 30 mg daily was given to hyperthyroidism patients, and high-dose intravenous methylprednisolone was given to ophthalmopathy patients. The paper reports TCR Vbeta CDR3 sequencing of more than 120 peripheral blood samples: 43 ophthalmopathy, fewer than 80 hyperthyroidism and around 17 progressor patients. What the research found in general, with its limitations: Most expanded thyroid clonotypes (frequency above 0.001) were also found in blood, which suggests that blood repertoires may mirror thyroid immune responses. In validation, the model predicted progression to ophthalmopathy with approximately 71% sensitivity and approximately 72% specificity, a median of 6.5 months before onset. A 13 V-J signature model separated ophthalmopathy from stable hyperthyroidism, with roughly 88% sensitivity and about 81% specificity in cross-validation and 80%/75% in testing. Sample size was not statistically predetermined, and investigators were not blinded to group allocation.

The TCR beta CDR3 regions were amplified from the RNA transcripts. A first-round RT-PCR of the TCR CDR3 used the HTBI primer set with the Qiagen OneStep RT-PCR kit. The libraries were constructed in a second round of multiplex PCR and then size-selected and purified. Libraries were sequenced paired-end with 100 bp reads on an Illumina HiSeq2000. Processing in the source paper ran as follows. SOAPnuke was used to process the raw data, removing reads that contained adapters or uncalled bases, had a mean Phred below 15, or lacked an exact match to the constant primer or identifier. High-quality paired reads were merged with COPE v1.2.5, and unique nucleotide sequences were defined as clonotypes. MiTCR v1.1 was used to align the clonotypes against IMGT TRBV, TRBD and TRBJ reference segments. Analysis was restricted to V-J combinations with a frequency above 0.0001, which covered roughly 99% of repertoires. The TCS score was defined as the ratio of F50 (clonal expansion) to E x V (chaos), calculated using BLOSUM62-based TCRdist between CDR3 peptides within each V-J. Welch's t-statistics and random forest reduced 500 to 650 V-J features to fewer than 15, which were used in a naive Bayes classifier (R e1071). TCRdb reprocessing: public reads trimmed at Q25 with fastp, clones called with MiXCR, in-frame beta chains kept. Rows matching on CDR3 protein sequence are summarized as one entry with the most common DNA and genes. The V and J calls and clone size are TCRdb's, not the authors'. This sample has some 560,000 distinct CDR3 sequences in its table, and about 14% of those were observed once. Roughly 14% of the sample lies in the top ten.

For this clonotype: The specificity of this receptor is unknown. A much larger clone lies a single base off, so this may be a read error.

The CDR3 runs 15 amino acids, cysteine and phenylalanine included. Kept here is only the CDR3 DNA, which spans 45 bases and is read in frame from base 1. The germline V gene (reference sequence) supplies CDR1 DFQATT and CDR2 SNEGSKA. Graves' hyperthyroidism was defined as stable when no progression to ophthalmopathy occurred over 18 months of follow-up. Hyperthyroidism patients were newly diagnosed, had a disease duration of under 2 months, and were aged 18 to 65 years. Patients with uncontrolled infections, other autoimmune diseases, pregnancy or lactation were excluded. Diagnoses were based on clinical symptoms, serum thyroxine and TRAb, thyroid ultrasound and orbital computed tomography. PBMCs were isolated from about 10 ml of fresh peripheral blood by Ficoll-Paque density gradient centrifugation. Trizol reagent was used to extract total RNA, and RNA quality was then checked on an Agilent 2100 Bioanalyzer.

This sequence uses TRBV20-1 and TRBJ2-3; the best D guess is TRBD2, with 6 bases matching. The sample consisted of blood. The sequence derives from a woman between 35 and 50 years old with Graves' hyperthyroidism. The CDR3 protein: CNARDRTKSTDTQYF. Read as DNA, the sequence is TGCAATGCTAGAGATAGGACTAAAAGCACAGATACGCAGTATTTT.